This T cell receptor beta chain emerged from a study of blood T cell repertoires in COVID-19. CDR3 length: 14 residues. The germline gives CDR1 SGHAT, CDR2 FQNNGV. Trimming left V 5 bases short and J 2 bases short, with 11 bases between. Assay: immunoSEQ multiplex PCR; the TCRdb copy retains only in-frame clones and omits some. The sample consists of around 170,000 clones, about 83% of them appearing once. Sample: PBMCs or T cells enriched from blood (not recorded which). The chain joins TRBV11-2 to TRBJ2-3; maybe TRBD2 (6 bases). The receptor's source is a woman aged 25 to 39 who had recovered from COVID-19. The CDR3 protein is CASSLTSPTDTQYF. Written as DNA, the CDR3 is TGTGCCAGCAGCCTGACTAGTCCCACAGATACGCAGTATTTT.